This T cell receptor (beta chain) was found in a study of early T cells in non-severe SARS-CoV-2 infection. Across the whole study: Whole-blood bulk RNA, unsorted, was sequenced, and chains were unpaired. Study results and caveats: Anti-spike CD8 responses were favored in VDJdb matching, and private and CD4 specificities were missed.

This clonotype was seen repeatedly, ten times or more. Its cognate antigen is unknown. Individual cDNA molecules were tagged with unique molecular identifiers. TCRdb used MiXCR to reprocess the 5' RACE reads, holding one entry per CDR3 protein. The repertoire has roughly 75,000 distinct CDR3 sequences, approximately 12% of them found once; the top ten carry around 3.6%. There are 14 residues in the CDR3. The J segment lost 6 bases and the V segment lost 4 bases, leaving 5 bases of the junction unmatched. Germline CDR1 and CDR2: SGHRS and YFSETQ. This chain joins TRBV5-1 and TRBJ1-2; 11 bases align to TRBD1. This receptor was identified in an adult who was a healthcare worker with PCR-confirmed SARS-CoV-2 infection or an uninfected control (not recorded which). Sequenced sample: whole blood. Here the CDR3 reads CASSRGQGADGYTF. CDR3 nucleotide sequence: TGCGCCAGCAGCCGAGGACAGGGGGCGGATGGCTACACCTTC.